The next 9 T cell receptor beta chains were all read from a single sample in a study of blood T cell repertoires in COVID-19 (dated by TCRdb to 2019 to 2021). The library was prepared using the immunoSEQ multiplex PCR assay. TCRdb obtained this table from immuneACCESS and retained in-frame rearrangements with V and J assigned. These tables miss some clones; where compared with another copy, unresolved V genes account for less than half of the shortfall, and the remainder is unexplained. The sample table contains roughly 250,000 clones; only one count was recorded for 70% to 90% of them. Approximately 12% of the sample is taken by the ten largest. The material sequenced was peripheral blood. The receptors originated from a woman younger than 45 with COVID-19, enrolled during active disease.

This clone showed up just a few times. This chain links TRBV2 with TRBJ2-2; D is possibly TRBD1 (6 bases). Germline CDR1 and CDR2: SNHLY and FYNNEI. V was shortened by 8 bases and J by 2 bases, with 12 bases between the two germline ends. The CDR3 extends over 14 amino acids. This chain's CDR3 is CASSRDTNTGELFF. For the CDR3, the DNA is TGTGCCAGCTCTCGGGACACTAACACCGGGGAGCTGTTTTTT.

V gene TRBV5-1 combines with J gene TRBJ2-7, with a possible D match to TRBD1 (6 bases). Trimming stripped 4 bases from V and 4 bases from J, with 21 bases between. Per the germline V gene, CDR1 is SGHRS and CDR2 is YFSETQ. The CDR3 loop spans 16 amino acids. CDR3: CASSRNPGQQSYEQYF. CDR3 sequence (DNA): TGCGCCAGCAGCCGTAATCCGGGACAACAATCTTACGAGCAGTACTTC.

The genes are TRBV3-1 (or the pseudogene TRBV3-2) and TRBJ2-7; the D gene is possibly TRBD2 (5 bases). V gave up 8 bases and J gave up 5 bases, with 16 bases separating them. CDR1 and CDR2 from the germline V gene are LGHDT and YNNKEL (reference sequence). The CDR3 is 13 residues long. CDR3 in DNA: TGTGCCAGCTCGAGGGCCGCCTTAAACGAGCAGTACTTC. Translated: CASSRAALNEQYF.

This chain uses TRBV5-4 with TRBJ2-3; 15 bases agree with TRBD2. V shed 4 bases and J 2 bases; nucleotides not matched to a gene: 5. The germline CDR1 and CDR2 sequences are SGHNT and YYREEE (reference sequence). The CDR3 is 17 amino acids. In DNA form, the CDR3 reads TGTGCCAGCAGCATAGGACTAGCGGGGGGGCTCACAGATACGCAGTATTTT. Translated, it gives CASSIGLAGGLTDTQYF. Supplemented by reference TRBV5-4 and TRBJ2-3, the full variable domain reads ETGVTQSPTHLIKTRGQQVTLRCSSQSGHNTVSWYQQALGQGPQFIFQYYREEENGRGNFPPRFSGLQFPNYSSELNVNALELDDSALYLCASSIGLAGGLTDTQYFGPGTRLTVL.

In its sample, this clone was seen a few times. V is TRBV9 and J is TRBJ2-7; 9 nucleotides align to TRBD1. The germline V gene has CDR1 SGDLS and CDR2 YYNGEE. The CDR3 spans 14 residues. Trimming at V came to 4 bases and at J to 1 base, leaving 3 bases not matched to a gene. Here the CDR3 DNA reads TGTGCCAGCAGCCAACAGGGGGCATCCTACGAGCAGTACTTC. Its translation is CASSQQGASYEQYF.

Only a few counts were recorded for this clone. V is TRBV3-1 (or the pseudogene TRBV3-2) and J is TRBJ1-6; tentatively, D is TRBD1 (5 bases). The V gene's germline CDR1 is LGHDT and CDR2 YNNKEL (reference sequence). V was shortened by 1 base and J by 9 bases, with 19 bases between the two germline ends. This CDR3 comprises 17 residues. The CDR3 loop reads CASSQGTPSGFSSPLHF. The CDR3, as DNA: TGTGCCAGCAGCCAAGGGACCCCTTCAGGGTTTAGTTCACCCCTCCACTTT.

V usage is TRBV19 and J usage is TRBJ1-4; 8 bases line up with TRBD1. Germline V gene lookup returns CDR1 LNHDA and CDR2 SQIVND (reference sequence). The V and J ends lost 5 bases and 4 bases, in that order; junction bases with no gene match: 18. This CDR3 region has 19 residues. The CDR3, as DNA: TGTGCCAGTAGTGTCCAATCCGGGACAGGACCCGGGGTTAATGAAAAACTGTTTTTT. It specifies CASSVQSGTGPGVNEKLFF.

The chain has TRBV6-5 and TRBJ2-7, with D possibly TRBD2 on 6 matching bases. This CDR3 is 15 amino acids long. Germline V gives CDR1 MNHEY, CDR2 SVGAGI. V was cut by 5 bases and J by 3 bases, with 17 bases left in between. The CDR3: CASSPLFGGSYEQYF. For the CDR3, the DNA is TGTGCCAGCAGTCCCCTCTTCGGGGGTAGCTACGAGCAGTACTTC.

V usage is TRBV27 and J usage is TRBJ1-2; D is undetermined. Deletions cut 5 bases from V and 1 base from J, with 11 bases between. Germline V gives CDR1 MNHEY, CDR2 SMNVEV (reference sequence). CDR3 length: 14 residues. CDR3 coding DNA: TGTGCCAGCAGTCCCCTTGGCAGTAACTATGGCTACACCTTC. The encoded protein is CASSPLGSNYGYTF.